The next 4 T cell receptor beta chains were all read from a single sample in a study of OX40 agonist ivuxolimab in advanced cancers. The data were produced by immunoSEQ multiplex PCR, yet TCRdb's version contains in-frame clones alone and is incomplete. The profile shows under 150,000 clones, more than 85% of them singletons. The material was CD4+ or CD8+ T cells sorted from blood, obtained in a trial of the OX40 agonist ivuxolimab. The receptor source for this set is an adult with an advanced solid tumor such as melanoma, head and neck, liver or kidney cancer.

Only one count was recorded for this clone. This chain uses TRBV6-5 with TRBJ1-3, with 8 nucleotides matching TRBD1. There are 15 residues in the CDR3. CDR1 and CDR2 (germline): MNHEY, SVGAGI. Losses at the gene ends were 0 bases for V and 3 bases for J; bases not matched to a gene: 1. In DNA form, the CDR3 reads TGTGCCAGCAGTTACTCGGACAGGGTTGGAAACACCATATATTTT. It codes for CASSYSDRVGNTIYF.

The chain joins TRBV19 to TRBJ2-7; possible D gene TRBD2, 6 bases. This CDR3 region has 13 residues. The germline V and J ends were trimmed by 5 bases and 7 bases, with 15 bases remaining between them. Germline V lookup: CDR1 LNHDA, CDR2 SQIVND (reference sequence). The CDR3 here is CASSDGTPGEQYF. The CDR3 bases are TGTGCCAGTAGTGACGGGACTCCGGGGGAGCAGTACTTC.

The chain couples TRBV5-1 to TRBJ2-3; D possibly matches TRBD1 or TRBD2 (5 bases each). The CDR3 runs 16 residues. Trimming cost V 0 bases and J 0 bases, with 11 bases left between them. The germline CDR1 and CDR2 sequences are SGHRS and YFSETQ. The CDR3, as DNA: TGCGCCAGCAGCTTGGAGGGACCCCGTAGCACAGATACGCAGTATTTT. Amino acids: CASSLEGPRSTDTQYF.

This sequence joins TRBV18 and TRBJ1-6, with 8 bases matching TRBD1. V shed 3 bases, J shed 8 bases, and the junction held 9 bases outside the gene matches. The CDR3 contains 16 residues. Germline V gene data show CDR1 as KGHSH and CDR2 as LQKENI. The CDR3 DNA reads TGTGCCAGCTCACCGGGTAGAGGCAGGGGGCATTCACCCCTCCACTTT. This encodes CASSPGRGRGHSPLHF.